This T cell receptor beta chain was captured by sequencing in a study of blood T cell repertoires in COVID-19. The overall study: Specimens from acute and convalescent COVID-19 originated in the United States, Italy and Spain. The analysed material was cDNA or gDNA that came from T cells, B-cell-depleted T cells, or PBMCs.

Looked up from germline, CDR1 is MNHEY and CDR2 is SVGEGT. The CDR3 has 13 residues. V shed 4 bases and J 3 bases; nucleotides not matched to a gene: 1. Per the original data handling: Nucleated cell number was recorded as an estimate derived from reference gene primer amplification. Assay used: immunoSEQ multiplex PCR; TCRdb lists only in-frame clones, some missing. For V, J and clone size, that table is used; D and trimming come from the DNA. Found here are about 190,000 clones, roughly 80% of them singletons; the top ten hold over 5%. The chain carries TRBV6-2 or TRBV6-3 and TRBJ1-2; 8 positions match TRBD1. The origin of this receptor is a woman aged 25 to 45 with acute or convalescent COVID-19. The sample taken for sequencing was peripheral blood. The CDR3 sequence is CASSWGQDYGYTF. The CDR3 bases are TGTGCCAGCAGTTGGGGACAGGACTATGGCTACACCTTC.